Many counts were recorded for the clone carrying this T cell receptor (beta chain). TCRdb re-called the 5' RACE reads through MiXCR, storing one row per CDR3 protein. The sample lists tens of thousands of distinct CDR3 sequences, 12% occurring once. The data stem from a study of early T cells in non-severe SARS-CoV-2 infection. The V gene end was trimmed by 3 bases and the J gene end by 5 bases; junction bases not matched to a gene: 3. This CDR3 spans 14 amino acids. J is TRBJ2-5 and V is TRBV12-3 or TRBV12-4; TRBD1 aligns across 10 bases. The receptor was isolated from an adult who was a healthcare worker with PCR-confirmed SARS-CoV-2 infection or an uninfected control (not recorded which). The sequenced sample consisted of whole blood. In nucleotides, the CDR3 is TGTGCCAGCAGTTTGGGGACAGGGGTGGAGACCCAGTACTTC. It codes for CASSLGTGVETQYF.